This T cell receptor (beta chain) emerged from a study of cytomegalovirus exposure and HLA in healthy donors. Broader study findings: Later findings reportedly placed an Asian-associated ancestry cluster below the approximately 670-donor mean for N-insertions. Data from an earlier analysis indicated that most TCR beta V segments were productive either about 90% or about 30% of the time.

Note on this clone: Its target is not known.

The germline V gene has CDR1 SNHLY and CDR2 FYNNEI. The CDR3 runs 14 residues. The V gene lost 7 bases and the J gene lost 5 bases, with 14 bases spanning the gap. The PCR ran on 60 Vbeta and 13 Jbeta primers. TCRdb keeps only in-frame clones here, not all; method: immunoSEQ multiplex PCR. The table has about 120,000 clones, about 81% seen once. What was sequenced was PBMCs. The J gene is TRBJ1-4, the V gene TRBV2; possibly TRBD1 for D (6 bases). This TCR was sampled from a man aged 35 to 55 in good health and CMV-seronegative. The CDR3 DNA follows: TGTGCCAGCAATATAGTCCAGGGGAATGAAAAACTGTTTTTT. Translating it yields CASNIVQGNEKLFF.